One and the same sample provided the 14 T cell receptor beta chains below, sequenced in a study of identical twins. One entry per CDR3 protein, called by TCRdb with MiXCR from the 5' RACE reads. The sample lists some 500,000 distinct CDR3 sequences, around 15% occurring once. This sample also appeared in a second study, on yellow fever vaccine responses in identical twins.

Sample: CD4+ T cells sorted from blood. Every receptor here comes from a woman under 30 in good health.

This clonotype was counted between two and nine times. The rearrangement links TRBV3-1 to TRBJ2-7; the D gene is possibly TRBD2 (6 bases). Germline-derived CDR1 and CDR2 are LGHDT and YNNKEL (reference sequence). V shed 3 bases and J shed 7 bases, with 16 bases lying between them. The CDR3 is 14 amino acids. The CDR3: CASSHSGRGKEQYF. The CDR3 DNA is TGTGCCAGCAGCCATAGCGGAAGGGGAAAGGAGCAGTACTTC.

J is TRBJ2-5 and V is TRBV3-1; TRBD1 matches at 7 bases. The CDR3 covers 15 residues. From germline, CDR1 is LGHDT and CDR2 YNNKEL (reference sequence). Trimming took 5 bases from V and 1 from J; bases not matched to a gene: 7. The CDR3 spells CASSSRDRRQETQYF. In nucleotides, the CDR3 is TGTGCCAGCAGCTCCCGGGACAGACGCCAAGAGACCCAGTACTTC.

The V gene is TRBV5-1, the J gene TRBJ2-5; TRBD2 is a possible D gene (10 bases). CDR3 length equals 20 residues. The V end was cut by 3 bases, the J end by 4 bases, with 31 bases between. The germline CDR1 and CDR2 sequences are SGHRS and YFSETQ. The CDR3 DNA follows: TGCGCCAGCAGCTCGGGACAGGGCAGCCTGGCGAGACTAGCGGGAGAGACCCAGTACTTC. Translation: CASSSGQGSLARLAGETQYF. The full variable domain, rest sourced from reference TRBV5-1 and TRBJ2-5, is KAGVTQTPRYLIKTRGQQVTLSCSPISGHRSVSWYQQTPGQGLQFLFEYFSETQRNKGNFPGRFSGRQFSNSRSEMNVSTLELGDSALYLCASSSGQGSLARLAGETQYFGPGTRLLVL.

This clonotype was counted between two and nine times. The chain carries TRBV19 and TRBJ2-1; 7 nucleotides match TRBD2. The CDR3 length is 13 residues. The germline CDR1 and CDR2 sequences are LNHDA and SQIVND (reference sequence). J lost 8 bases, V lost 7 bases, and 8 bases had no gene match. In nucleotides, the CDR3 is TGTGCCAGTAACCGCGGGGGATTGTATGAGCAGTTCTTC. Protein: CASNRGGLYEQFF.

This clonotype was found a few times. This chain's CDR3 is CSVGLLYNEQFF. CDR3 DNA: TGCAGCGTCGGACTCCTCTACAATGAGCAGTTCTTC. This chain links TRBV29-1 with TRBJ2-1; tentatively, D is TRBD2 (5 bases). V lost 6 bases to trimming and J lost 3 bases, with 9 bases between them. This CDR3 has 12 amino acids. Per germline, CDR1 SQVTM and CDR2 ANQGSEA.

The CDR3 loop reads CASGLGQGPYNEQFF. The CDR3 region has the DNA TGTGCTAGTGGTTTGGGGCAGGGCCCCTACAATGAGCAGTTCTTC. The V and J genes are TRBV12-5 and TRBJ2-1, with TRBD1 as a possible D gene (5 bases). Between the trimmed V and J ends, which lost 1 base and 2 bases, there was a span of 9 bases. The CDR3 extends over 15 amino acids. Germline V gives CDR1 LGHNT, CDR2 FRNRAP. The full variable domain, its missing parts supplied by reference TRBV12-5 and TRBJ2-1, is DARVTQTPRHKVTEMGQEVTMRCQPILGHNTVFWYRQTMMQGLELLAYFRNRAPLDDSGMPKDRFSAEMPDATLATLKIQPSEPRDSAVYFCASGLGQGPYNEQFFGPGTRLTVL.

This clonotype has a handful of counts. V gene TRBV7-9 combines with J gene TRBJ1-1, with a weak D call TRBD1 (5 bases). The germline V and J ends were trimmed by 7 bases and 6 bases, with 12 bases remaining between them. Per the germline V gene, CDR1 is SEHNR and CDR2 is FQNEAQ (reference sequence). The CDR3 runs 12 residues. CDR3 coding DNA: TGTGCCAGCACCCCCAGGGACGCTGAAGCTTTCTTT. Translating gives CASTPRDAEAFF.

J is TRBJ1-1 and V is TRBV10-3; D gene unclear. There are 13 residues in the CDR3. CDR1 and CDR2 (germline): ENHRY, SYGVKD. The V and J ends lost 0 bases and 3 bases respectively, with 5 bases between them. The CDR3 sequence: CAISESGYTEAFF. The CDR3 DNA follows: TGTGCCATCAGTGAGTCGGGTTACACTGAAGCTTTCTTT.

This clonotype was counted many times. The chain has TRBV5-1 and TRBJ2-2; perhaps TRBD2 as D (6 bases). Germline lookup yields CDR1 SGHRS and CDR2 YFSETQ. V lost 2 bases to trimming and J lost 1 base, with 9 bases between them. The CDR3 consists of 15 residues. CDR3 sequence reads: CASSFWRGNTGELFF. The CDR3 DNA reads TGCGCCAGCAGCTTCTGGCGGGGGAACACCGGGGAGCTGTTTTTT.

This clonotype was picked up a small number of times. The chain is built from TRBV4-2 and TRBJ2-1; 10 bases map to TRBD2. CDR1 and CDR2 from the germline V gene are LGHNA and YNFKEQ. The CDR3 totals 16 residues. The trim removed 0 bases at V and 4 bases at J, leaving 3 bases unmatched. Here the CDR3 DNA reads TGTGCCAGCAGCCAAGAACCTAGCGGGAGATACAATGAGCAGTTCTTC. Protein sequence: CASSQEPSGRYNEQFF.

The V gene is TRBV14, the J gene TRBJ2-7, with 8 nucleotides matching TRBD2. Losses at the gene ends were 1 base for V and 2 bases for J; bases not matched to a gene: 7. Germline CDR1 and CDR2: SGHDN and FVKESK. The CDR3 is 16 amino acids. Here the CDR3 reads CASSQGSSGRPYEQYF. CDR3 coding DNA: TGTGCCAGCAGCCAAGGATCTAGCGGGCGACCCTACGAGCAGTACTTC.

Many counts were recorded for this clonotype. The chain carries TRBV20-1 and TRBJ2-7; 10 bases fit TRBD2. This CDR3 is 13 amino acids long. The V segment lost 6 bases and the J segment 4 bases; nucleotides outside the gene matches: 6. Germline V gene sequence: CDR1 DFQATT, CDR2 SNEGSKA (reference sequence). CDR3 residues: CSARTSGFYEQYF. The CDR3 coding sequence is TGCAGTGCAAGGACTAGCGGCTTTTACGAGCAGTACTTC.

The sample holds many counts of this clonotype. The chain combines TRBV12-3 or TRBV12-4 with TRBJ1-1; D gene unclear. CDR3 length: 11 amino acids. V lost 5 bases and J 11 bases, leaving 12 bases between the germline ends. DNA of the CDR3: TGTGCCAGCAGTGGCCCATTTTCGGCTTTCTTT. Translation: CASSGPFSAFF.

The genes are TRBV27 and TRBJ2-7; 7 nucleotides agree with TRBD1. The trim removed 4 bases at V and 2 bases at J, leaving 11 bases unmatched. The CDR3 runs 16 residues. Germline CDR1 and CDR2: MNHEY and SMNVEV (reference sequence). The CDR3 spells CASSSPRGHPPYEQYF. In DNA form, the CDR3 reads TGTGCCAGCAGTTCACCGAGGGGGCATCCTCCCTACGAGCAGTACTTC.